Shown below are 27 T cell receptor beta chains from a single sample sequenced in a study of blood T cell repertoires in COVID-19. TCRdb's table, derived via immunoSEQ multiplex PCR, lists solely in-frame clones and lacks some. This sample has some 90,000 clones, with 65% to 85% found just once. Sequenced: peripheral blood. The receptors derive from a man aged 55 to 70 with acute or convalescent COVID-19.

The chain recombines TRBV7-9 with TRBJ1-1, with 9 bases lining up with TRBD1. The germline V gene encodes CDR1 SEHNR and CDR2 FQNEAQ (reference sequence). The V gene end was trimmed by 2 bases and the J gene end by 2 bases; junction bases not matched to a gene: 9. The CDR3 runs to 17 residues. CDR3 bases: TGTGCCAGCAGCTTATCTCCGGGACAGGGACAAAACACTGAAGCTTTCTTT. Translating it yields CASSLSPGQGQNTEAFF.

This clone came up once. The V call is TRBV24-1, the J call TRBJ2-1, with TRBD1 matching over 11 bases. The J segment lost 6 bases and the V segment lost 8 bases, leaving 5 bases of the junction unmatched. The CDR3 length is 14 residues. The germline V gene encodes CDR1 KGHDR and CDR2 SFDVKD. In DNA form, the CDR3 reads TGTGCCACCACCGGGACAGGGGGTGCCAATGAGCAGTTCTTC. Its translation is CATTGTGGANEQFF.

This chain connects TRBV19 to TRBJ2-7, with D possibly TRBD2 on 7 matching bases. V shed 4 bases and J shed 3 bases, with 16 bases lying between them. Germline V CDR1 and CDR2: LNHDA, SQIVND (reference sequence). The length of the CDR3 is 15 residues. This chain's CDR3 is CASSTGGGGGYEQYF. CDR3 in DNA: TGTGCCAGTAGTACCGGTGGAGGGGGGGGCTACGAGCAGTACTTC.

The rearrangement uses TRBV3-1 (or the pseudogene TRBV3-2) and TRBJ1-1, with unresolved D. The CDR3 is made up of 13 amino acids. Trimming stripped 3 bases from V and 4 bases from J, with 9 bases between. The germline V gene encodes CDR1 LGHDT and CDR2 YNNKEL (reference sequence). The CDR3 region is CASSHEGGTEAFF. As DNA, the CDR3 is TGTGCCAGCAGCCACGAGGGAGGCACTGAAGCTTTCTTT.

In nucleotides, the CDR3 is TGTGCCAGCAGCTTAATGGGACAGGGGGGAAATGAGCAGTTCTTC. This codes for CASSLMGQGGNEQFF. V gene TRBV7-9 combines with J gene TRBJ2-1; 11 positions agree with TRBD1. Germline V gene data show CDR1 as SEHNR and CDR2 as FQNEAQ (reference sequence). The trim removed 2 bases at V and 7 bases at J, leaving 4 bases unmatched. This CDR3 has 15 amino acids.

The chain joins TRBV18 to TRBJ1-3; TRBD1 aligns across 7 bases. V trimming: 6 bases; J trimming: 0 bases; junction bases outside the gene matches: 5. The CDR3 sequence is 15 residues long. Germline loops: CDR1 KGHSH, CDR2 LQKENI. CDR3 bases: TGTGCCAGCTCTCAAGGACAGGACTCTGGAAACACCATATATTTT. As protein: CASSQGQDSGNTIYF.

Only one count was recorded for this clone. The gene calls are TRBV20-1 and TRBJ2-7; the D is unclear. The CDR3 contains 11 residues. From germline, CDR1 is DFQATT and CDR2 SNEGSKA (reference sequence). The V and J ends lost 3 bases and 7 bases respectively, with 10 bases between them. This CDR3 reads CSASGALEQYF. The CDR3 DNA reads TGCAGTGCTAGTGGAGCTTTGGAGCAGTACTTC.

The rearrangement links TRBV18 to TRBJ1-1; no reliable D call. CDR1 is KGHSH, CDR2 LQKENI, per germline. Trimming removed 4 bases from V and 2 bases from J, with 11 bases in between. There are 14 residues in the CDR3. CDR3 sequence (DNA): TGTGCCAGCTCACTCAGGACGGGAAACACTGAAGCTTTCTTT. Amino acid sequence: CASSLRTGNTEAFF.

The chain uses TRBV4-3 and TRBJ2-3, with TRBD2 matching over 7 bases. CDR1 and CDR2 from the germline V gene are LGHNA and YSLEER. V lost 4 bases, J lost 3 bases, and 10 bases stayed unmatched. The CDR3 runs 16 residues. The DNA for the CDR3 is TGCGCCAGCAGCCTCCAACGGCGGGGGAGAACAGATACGCAGTATTTT. It yields the protein CASSLQRRGRTDTQYF.

This clone has more than one count but fewer than ten. V is TRBV3-1 (or the pseudogene TRBV3-2) and J is TRBJ1-2, with 7 bases fitting TRBD1. V gave up 7 bases and J gave up 3 bases; unmatched junction bases: 8. The CDR3 extends over 14 amino acids. Germline CDR1 reads LGHDT; CDR2 reads YNNKEL (reference sequence). Here the CDR3 reads CASTRQGMDYGYTF. For the CDR3, the DNA is TGTGCCAGCACCAGACAGGGAATGGACTATGGCTACACCTTC.

The chain links TRBV7-2 to TRBJ2-7; 9 bases are shared with TRBD2. This CDR3 has 19 amino acids. Germline V gene data show CDR1 as SGHTA and CDR2 as FQGNSA. The junction had 29 bases not matched to a gene; V was cut back by 5 bases and J by 12 bases. The CDR3 DNA sequence: TGTGCCAGCAGCCCAGCGGCTACGGGACTAGCCGGATCGGGGGGTGGACGGTACTTC. Protein sequence: CASSPAATGLAGSGGGRYF.

The J gene is TRBJ1-2, the V gene TRBV7-9; D remains ambiguous. This CDR3 comprises 12 residues. CDR1 and CDR2 from the germline V gene are SEHNR and FQNEAQ (reference sequence). V lost 5 bases and J 7 bases, leaving 11 bases between the germline ends. The CDR3 DNA is TGTGCCAGCAGCGACGCAGGTACTGGCTACACCTTC. It codes for CASSDAGTGYTF.

This clone was counted ten times or more. V is TRBV28 and J is TRBJ1-5; no reliable D call. This CDR3 is built from 15 residues. The germline V and J ends were trimmed by 2 bases and 6 bases, with 14 bases remaining between them. Germline V gene lookup returns CDR1 MDHEN and CDR2 SYDVKM. CDR3 sequence reads: CASSLGGVRTQPQHF. CDR3 coding DNA: TGTGCCAGCAGTTTAGGCGGGGTTCGGACTCAGCCCCAGCATTTT.

V is TRBV7-2 and J is TRBJ2-1, with D possibly being TRBD2 (5 bases). V lost 4 bases and J lost 12, with 16 bases in between. CDR3 length: 13 amino acids. The germline V gene has CDR1 SGHTA and CDR2 FQGNSA. CDR3 coding DNA: TGTGCCAGCAGCTCACTAGAAAACGCGCGGCAGTTCTTC. Its protein is CASSSLENARQFF.

This chain uses TRBV6-6 with TRBJ2-5; 7 nucleotides line up with TRBD1. With V trimmed by 6 bases and J by 4 bases, 8 bases remained unmatched. Germline V gives CDR1 MNHNY, CDR2 SVGAGI (reference sequence). The CDR3 covers 14 residues. CDR3 DNA sequence: TGTGCCAGCAGGCCACCTACAGGGGCAGAGACCCAGTACTTC. Protein: CASRPPTGAETQYF.

The chain has TRBV5-5 and TRBJ2-2; 7 bases fit TRBD1. Trimming at V came to 4 bases and at J to 4 bases, leaving 7 bases not matched to a gene. Germline V CDR1 and CDR2: SGHKS, YYEKEE (reference sequence). The CDR3 totals 15 residues. The CDR3 here is CASSVNSGGTGELFF. The DNA for the CDR3 is TGTGCCAGCAGCGTTAACTCAGGGGGCACCGGGGAGCTGTTTTTT. The whole variable domain, remainder taken from reference TRBV5-5 and TRBJ2-2, is DAGVTQSPTHLIKTRGQQVTLRCSPISGHKSVSWYQQVLGQGPQFIFQYYEKEERGRGNFPDRFSARQFPNYSSELNVNALLLGDSALYLCASSVNSGGTGELFFGEGSRLTVL.

The genes are TRBV12-3 or TRBV12-4 and TRBJ2-5; weak D call: TRBD2 (5 bases). Trimming pared 2 bases from V and 2 bases from J, leaving 6 bases between. The CDR3 runs to 13 residues. The chain's CDR3 is CASSLRLQETQYF. CDR3 coding DNA: TGTGCCAGCAGTTTACGACTACAAGAGACCCAGTACTTC.

The chain links TRBV11-2 to TRBJ1-6; D not certain. CDR3 length equals 15 residues. V shed 2 bases and J shed 6 bases, with 11 bases lying between them. Germline lookup yields CDR1 SGHAT and CDR2 FQNNGV. The CDR3 sequence: CASSLWSRGNSPLHF. The CDR3 DNA is TGTGCCAGCAGCTTATGGTCCCGCGGTAATTCACCCCTCCACTTT.

V usage is TRBV5-4 and J usage is TRBJ1-2; the D is unclear. Trimming removed 0 bases from V and 1 base from J, with 4 bases in between. The CDR3 runs 13 residues. The V gene's germline CDR1 is SGHNT and CDR2 YYREEE (reference sequence). CDR3 region: CASSLDSNYGYTF. The DNA for the CDR3 is TGTGCCAGCAGCTTGGATAGTAACTATGGCTACACCTTC.

The chain carries TRBV6-5 and TRBJ2-5; D unclear. The CDR3 covers 15 residues. CDR1 and CDR2 from the germline V gene are MNHEY and SVGAGI. The germline V and J ends were trimmed by 0 bases and 5 bases, with 13 bases remaining between them. For the CDR3, the DNA is TGTGCCAGCAGTTACTCCTCGGGTGGTGGGGAGACCCAGTACTTC. It translates to CASSYSSGGGETQYF.

V and J are TRBV2 and TRBJ2-1, with D possibly being TRBD1 (6 bases). Germline V gene lookup returns CDR1 SNHLY and CDR2 FYNNEI. The CDR3 spans 12 residues. The V and J ends lost 6 bases and 9 bases respectively, with 12 bases between them. DNA of the CDR3: TGTGCCAGCAGACAACAGGGAAGTGAGCAGTTCTTC. This translates into CASRQQGSEQFF.

The chain is built from TRBV5-4 and TRBJ2-5; 9 bases map to TRBD2. The CDR3 extends over 16 amino acids. Germline-derived CDR1 and CDR2 are SGHNT and YYREEE (reference sequence). V shed 1 base and J 3 bases; nucleotides not matched to a gene: 7. Here the CDR3 DNA reads TGTGCCAGCAGCTTGAGGCAGCGGGGGGTCGAAGAGACCCAGTACTTC. Translation gives CASSLRQRGVEETQYF.

The chain has TRBV4-2 and TRBJ1-1; 8 bases fit TRBD1. The CDR3 is 16 residues long. Looked up from germline, CDR1 is LGHNA and CDR2 is YNFKEQ. V dropped 1 base and J dropped 3; count of bases not matched to a gene: 7. The CDR3 nucleotides read TGTGCCAGCAGCCAAGTGGCAGGGGGCCGGGACACTGAAGCTTTCTTT. As protein: CASSQVAGGRDTEAFF.

This chain links TRBV11-2 with TRBJ2-1; TRBD2 agrees at 7 bases. With 5 bases clipped from V and 0 bases from J, the junction kept 4 bases outside the gene matches. This CDR3 contains 15 residues. Germline V gene sequence: CDR1 SGHAT, CDR2 FQNNGV. The CDR3 DNA is TGTGCCAGCAGCCCCGGGACTAACTCCTACAATGAGCAGTTCTTC. Residues: CASSPGTNSYNEQFF.

The chain combines TRBV19 with TRBJ2-7; D is unresolved. CDR3 length: 13 amino acids. The V gene lost 2 bases and the J gene lost 3 bases, with 8 bases spanning the gap. Germline V gene lookup returns CDR1 LNHDA and CDR2 SQIVND (reference sequence). The CDR3 DNA reads as TGTGCCAGTAGTATAACGAGAGACTACGAGCAGTACTTC. Its protein is CASSITRDYEQYF.

This sequence joins TRBV19 and TRBJ1-1, with a tentative D call TRBD1 (6 bases). The CDR3 has 16 residues. From germline, CDR1 is LNHDA and CDR2 SQIVND (reference sequence). Trimming cost V 4 bases and J 2 bases, with 17 bases left between them. The CDR3 nucleotides read TGTGCCAGTAGTACGGGACACCCGGCCCCCAACACTGAAGCTTTCTTT. Encoded protein: CASSTGHPAPNTEAFF.

The gene calls are TRBV7-9 and TRBJ2-3, with D tentatively TRBD1 (6 bases). V was shortened by 6 bases and J by 4 bases, with 11 bases between the two germline ends. This CDR3 has 13 amino acids. CDR1 is SEHNR and CDR2 is FQNEAQ in the germline V gene (reference sequence). CDR3 in amino acids: CASRLTGPDTQYF. For the CDR3, the DNA is TGTGCCAGCAGACTGACAGGCCCAGATACGCAGTATTTT.